This TCR beta chain appears in the sequencing data of a study of cytomegalovirus exposure and HLA in healthy donors (dated by TCRdb to about 2017). About the study as a whole: The 550 to 750 repertoires of the first cohort and the approximately 130 validation repertoires were produced on the same platform, according to a later analysis. The study aimed to test whether signatures of past pathogen exposure could be identified by cataloging public T cell receptors. Along with the approximately 700-subject first cohort, a separate validation cohort of 120 different subjects was used. High-throughput TCR immunosequencing, statistical association of individual TCRs with disease status, and machine learning were combined to predict cytomegalovirus infection status. Results and caveats for the whole study, not just this receptor: The classifier was reported to diagnose cytomegalovirus status with high specificity and sensitivity in both the original cohort and the validation cohort. Three of the identified cytomegalovirus-associated TCR beta chains were confirmed in vitro to be specific for cytomegalovirus antigens. A later analysis found that TCRs clustered in the first cohort also tended to co-occur in the approximately 120 validation repertoires, with approximately 94% of cluster scores above 0. The authors suggested that the approach could potentially be generalized to other disease states and immunological phenotypes. The study listed 170 or so TCR beta chains as associated with cytomegalovirus. A later analysis lacked HLA typing for the validation cohort, so it scored co-occurrence in that cohort across all 110 or so repertoires. Most TCR sequences were seen in very few donors, while some public TCRs were found in many individuals.

The receptor library was made with the immunoSEQ multiplex PCR assay. The authors' pipeline ran thus. To diagnose cytomegalovirus status from the catalog of TCR beta chain sequences, a statistical classification framework was built. TCRdb mirrors the immuneACCESS table, restricted to in-frame sequences. Some clones are absent from its copies; in checked studies, under half trace to an unresolved V gene, and the reason for the others is unknown. V, J and clone size derive from that table, while D and trimming were established from the DNA sequence. The sample table lists 150,000 or so clones, around 83% of them with a count of one. Together, the top ten hold 2.1% of the sample. About this clone itself: Its antigen has not been determined. Nothing much larger sits one base from this clone, and base qualities are not available.

From cysteine to phenylalanine, the CDR3 is 14 amino acids long. The only DNA kept is the CDR3, 42 bases in frame from the first base. Relative to germline, V is 4 bases shorter and J is 6 bases shorter, with 12 bases between their ends. In the germline V gene (reference sequence), CDR1 corresponds to LNHDA and CDR2 to SQIVND. Donors formed part of the validation cohort, which comprised 95 to 150 subjects and was distinct from the first cohort of roughly 600 subjects. Here the chain combines TRBV19 and TRBJ2-2; a weak D assignment points to TRBD2 (6 bases agree). This TCR was recovered from a human donor in good health. The sequencing input was PBMCs. DNA sequence: TGTGCCAGTAGTACGAGTAGCGGATCCGGGGAGCTGTTTTTT. Its product reads: CASSTSSGSGELFF.